The T cell receptor (beta chain) under discussion was sequenced for a study of shared clonotypes between healthy human individuals. The test was conducted at deep level. Template for every sorted-subset replicate PCR totaled approximately 200 ng DNA, tens of thousands of T cell genomes. The repertoire was sequenced with immunoSEQ multiplex PCR; TCRdb's copy has only in-frame clones and lacks some. The data hold approximately 2.5 million clones, with approximately 92% observed a single time. Nashville, Tennessee was home to all donors, who were Caucasian adults. Partitioning of CD4+ cells yielded a CD45RA+ naive subset and a CD45RA-negative memory subset. This CDR3 contains 14 residues. The germline V gene encodes CDR1 LGHNT and CDR2 FRNRAP. V was clipped by 6 bases and J by 8 bases; unmatched bases: 11.

The gene calls are TRBV12-5 and TRBJ2-3, with 7 nucleotides matching TRBD1. The receptor's source is a man younger than 30 in good health. The specimen sequenced was naive CD4+ T cells sorted from blood. Subset given: CD45RA+ positively selected. The CDR3 DNA sequence: TGTGCTAGTGGACCCGGACAGGAGTCGAGTACGCAGTATTTT. It is translated as CASGPGQESSTQYF.